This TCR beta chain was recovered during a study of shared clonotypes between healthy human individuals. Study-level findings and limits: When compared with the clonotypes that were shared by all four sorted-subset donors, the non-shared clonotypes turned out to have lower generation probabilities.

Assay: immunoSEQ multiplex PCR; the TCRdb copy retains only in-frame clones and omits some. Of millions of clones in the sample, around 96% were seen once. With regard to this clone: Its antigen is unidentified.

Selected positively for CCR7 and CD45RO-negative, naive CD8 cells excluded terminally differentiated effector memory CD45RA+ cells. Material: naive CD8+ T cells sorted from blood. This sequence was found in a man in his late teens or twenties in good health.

The CDR3 DNA is TGTGCCAGTAACAGGGACACCTACGAGCAGTACTTC. Protein sequence: CASNRDTYEQYF. V gene TRBV28 combines with J gene TRBJ2-7, with D possibly matching TRBD1 (6 bases). CDR3 length equals 12 residues. Germline CDR1 is MDHEN and CDR2 is SYDVKM. V lost 9 bases, J lost 2 bases, and 11 bases lay in between. Using reference TRBV28 and TRBJ2-7 for the parts outside the CDR3, the full variable domain is DVKVTQSSRYLVKRTGEKVFLECVQDMDHENMFWYRQDPGLGLRLIYFSYDVKMKEKGDIPEGYSVSREKKERFSLILESASTNQTSMYLCASNRDTYEQYFGPGTRLTVT.